What follows are 21 T cell receptor beta chains derived from one specimen sequenced in a study of post-analysis software for immune sequencing data. Points from the study as a whole: Five or six TRBV segments, TRBV5-6, TRBV5-1 and TRBV20-1 among them, were found more frequent in patients than controls.

Prepared libraries of TCR beta cDNA carried unique molecular identifiers. TCRdb re-derived calls from the PCR reads in MiXCR, one entry per CDR3 protein. The sample lists hundreds of thousands of distinct CDR3 sequences, about 40% occurring once. These TCRs are of unknown antigen specificity. Sequencing was carried out using blood. These receptors were obtained from a girl aged 2-10 years with multiple sclerosis.

The V and J genes are TRBV12-3 or TRBV12-4 and TRBJ2-7; possibly TRBD2 for D (6 bases). V lost 6 bases and J lost 2, with 17 bases in between. The CDR3 length is 15 residues. The CDR3 protein is CASSRHSGIAYEQYF. In nucleotides, the CDR3 is TGTGCCAGCAGCCGCCATAGCGGTATAGCCTACGAGCAGTACTTC.

The chain has TRBV15 and TRBJ2-1; 10 bases match TRBD1. Trimming cost V 3 bases and J 8 bases; bases outside gene matches: 10. CDR1 is LNHNV and CDR2 is YYDKDF in the germline V gene (reference sequence). The CDR3 is made up of 16 amino acids. The CDR3 is CATSSGGTGDFDEQFF. The CDR3 DNA follows: TGTGCCACCAGCAGTGGAGGGACAGGGGATTTCGATGAGCAGTTCTTC.

This clonotype was detected only a few times. The chain joins TRBV27 to TRBJ2-7, with D tentatively TRBD2 (5 bases). The CDR3 covers 16 residues. With 2 bases removed from V and 2 bases from J, the gap between germline ends came to 16 bases. In germline, CDR1 is MNHEY, CDR2 SMNVEV (reference sequence). As DNA, the CDR3 is TGTGCCAGCAGTTTAATCTCGTCCCACGGGGCCTACGAGCAGTACTTC. Amino acid sequence: CASSLISSHGAYEQYF.

The chain employs TRBV6-1 and TRBJ1-6; D is ambiguous. Trimming stripped 5 bases from V and 9 bases from J, with 14 bases between. This CDR3 is 14 amino acids long. Per germline, CDR1 MNHNS and CDR2 SASEGT. CDR3 in amino acids: CASSLLGLGSPLHF. The DNA for the CDR3 is TGTGCCAGCAGTCTACTAGGGTTGGGTTCACCCCTCCACTTT.

This clonotype was recorded a few times. CDR3 residues: CASSGVGTGGYEQYF. The CDR3 coding sequence is TGTGCCAGCAGTGGTGTGGGGACAGGGGGCTACGAGCAGTACTTC. J is TRBJ2-7 and V is TRBV28; TRBD1 aligns across 11 bases. CDR1 and CDR2 (germline): MDHEN, SYDVKM. V shed 5 bases, J shed 3 bases, and the junction held 6 bases outside the gene matches. The CDR3 spans 15 residues.

The V call is TRBV15, the J call TRBJ1-2; no clear D. Germline CDR1 and CDR2: LNHNV and YYDKDF (reference sequence). Trimming cost V 1 base and J 4 bases, with 10 bases left between them. This CDR3 contains 14 residues. The chain's CDR3 is CATSRGLTGYGYTF. In DNA form, the CDR3 reads TGTGCCACCAGCAGAGGTTTGACGGGCTATGGCTACACCTTC.

V is TRBV5-1 and J is TRBJ1-5, with D uncertain. V dropped 2 bases and J dropped 1 base, with 13 bases sitting between them. Germline loops: CDR1 SGHRS, CDR2 YFSETQ. The CDR3 spans 16 residues. CDR3 amino acids: CASSFRGTKSNQPQHF. The CDR3 coding sequence is TGCGCCAGCAGCTTTCGGGGAACTAAAAGCAATCAGCCCCAGCATTTT.

In this sample, this clonotype turned up a few times. This chain links TRBV5-6 with TRBJ2-1; D ambiguous. With 0 bases removed from V and 8 bases from J, the gap between germline ends came to 12 bases. Germline CDR1 SGHDT, CDR2 YYEEEE. The CDR3 has 14 residues. The CDR3 here is CASSLGGSEYEQFF. The CDR3 nucleotides read TGTGCCAGCAGCTTGGGGGGTTCGGAGTATGAGCAGTTCTTC. The variable domain in full, completed from reference TRBV5-6 and TRBJ2-1, reads DAGVTQSPTHLIKTRGQQVTLRCSPKSGHDTVSWYQQALGQGPQFIFQYYEEEERQRGNFPDRFSGHQFPNYSSELNVNALLLGDSALYLCASSLGGSEYEQFFGPGTRLTVL.

The rearrangement uses TRBV6-1 and TRBJ1-5; D gene ambiguous. The CDR3 runs to 15 residues. Trimming stripped 10 bases from V and 3 bases from J, with 19 bases between. CDR1 is MNHNS, CDR2 SASEGT, per germline. CDR3 bases: TGTGCCACCTACGGGCAGGCGGCAATCAATCAGCCCCAGCATTTT. Translating it yields CATYGQAAINQPQHF.

V and J are TRBV7-2 and TRBJ1-3, with D maybe TRBD1 (5 bases). Trimming took 1 base from V and 9 from J, leaving 10 bases between them. Germline V CDR1 and CDR2: SGHTA, FQGNSA. The CDR3 has 13 residues. CDR3 nucleotide sequence: TGTGCCAGCAGCTTAGGGGAGGGGAGCACCATATATTTT. Translated, it gives CASSLGEGSTIYF.

V usage is TRBV20-1 and J usage is TRBJ1-4; D gene uncertain. Germline V gene sequence: CDR1 DFQATT, CDR2 SNEGSKA (reference sequence). The CDR3 has 12 residues. Trimming took 3 bases from V and 7 from J, leaving 9 bases between them. CDR3 coding DNA: TGCAGTGCTAGTGTGACAACTGAAAAACTGTTTTTT. Protein: CSASVTTEKLFF.

This clonotype has a handful of counts. This chain connects TRBV18 to TRBJ2-1; 10 bases map to TRBD1. CDR1 is KGHSH, CDR2 LQKENI, per germline. Unmatched junction bases numbered 10, after V lost 1 base and J lost 10 bases. CDR3 size: 16 residues. CDR3: CASSPQVTGGGGEQFF. CDR3 DNA sequence: TGTGCCAGCTCACCACAGGTGACAGGGGGCGGCGGGGAGCAGTTCTTC.

The rearrangement links TRBV4-1 to TRBJ2-2; possibly TRBD2 for D (6 bases). Trimming pared 5 bases from V and 8 bases from J, leaving 18 bases between. Germline V lookup: CDR1 MGHRA, CDR2 YSYEKL. The CDR3 loop spans 15 amino acids. Here the CDR3 DNA reads TGCGCCAGCAGCTCTGGGACGGCGGGGAAGGGGGAGCTGTTTTTT. It yields the protein CASSSGTAGKGELFF.

This clonotype was observed a handful of times. The chain employs TRBV20-1 and TRBJ2-7; tentative D call: TRBD2 (7 bases). V shed 3 bases and J shed 1 base, with 10 bases lying between them. The CDR3 is 13 amino acids. Germline V gene lookup returns CDR1 DFQATT and CDR2 SNEGSKA (reference sequence). In nucleotides, the CDR3 is TGCAGTGCTAGCGGGGGGCTGTCCTACGAGCAGTACTTC. This translates into CSASGGLSYEQYF.

The CDR3 DNA sequence: TGTGCCAGCAGCAGCGGACAGGGGTCGGGGGAAAAACTGTTTTTT. Translation: CASSSGQGSGEKLFF. The J gene is TRBJ1-4, the V gene TRBV28; 9 bases are a match to TRBD1. The CDR3 consists of 15 residues. V shed 6 bases, J shed 8 bases, and the junction held 10 bases outside the gene matches. Germline loops: CDR1 MDHEN, CDR2 SYDVKM.

The sample holds a few counts of this clonotype. The chain couples TRBV4-1 to TRBJ2-1; 9 bases agree with TRBD2. The length of the CDR3 is 21 residues. Per germline, CDR1 MGHRA and CDR2 YSYEKL. The trim removed 2 bases at V and 2 bases at J, leaving 19 bases unmatched. The CDR3 here is CASSQRIPSISGGSTYNEQFF. The DNA for the CDR3 is TGCGCCAGCAGCCAAAGAATTCCCTCCATTAGCGGGGGCTCCACCTACAATGAGCAGTTCTTC.

V is TRBV7-2 and J is TRBJ2-1, with TRBD2 matching 12 bases. Trimming cost V 2 bases and J 10 bases; bases outside gene matches: 6. This CDR3 comprises 15 residues. Germline loops: CDR1 SGHTA, CDR2 FQGNSA. CDR3: CASSLPAGLAGEQFF. In DNA form, the CDR3 reads TGTGCCAGCAGCTTACCCGCTGGACTAGCGGGAGAGCAGTTCTTC.

To note about this clonotype: The final CDR3 position lacks the conserved phenylalanine or tryptophan, pointing to a likely read error. The CDR3 bases are TGTGCCAGCAGTTACTCGTACTCCTACAATGAGCAGTTCGTC. As protein: CASSYSYSYNEQFV. The rearrangement links TRBV6-5 to TRBJ2-1; D is undetermined. Germline V gene lookup returns CDR1 MNHEY and CDR2 SVGAGI. V lost 0 bases, J lost 0 bases, and 3 bases lay in between. This CDR3 contains 14 residues.

This clonotype was counted between two and nine times. V gene TRBV7-4 combines with J gene TRBJ2-1; TRBD2 aligns across 8 bases. CDR3 length: 16 residues. Germline V gene data show CDR1 as SGHVT and CDR2 as SQSDAQ. V lost 2 bases, J lost 7 bases, and 10 bases stayed unmatched. CDR3 sequence (DNA): TGTGCCAGCAGCTTACGTTCCAGCGGGAGAGGAAATGAGCAGTTCTTC. This encodes CASSLRSSGRGNEQFF.

Comments on this clonotype: The junction and the germline gene differ at one end; a read error may be behind it. The DNA of the CDR3 is TGTGCCAGCAGGGGTAGCGGGAACCAGGAGACCCAGTACTTC. It encodes CASRGSGNQETQYF. The chain carries TRBV3-1 and TRBJ2-5; TRBD2 matches 8 bases. The CDR3 sequence is 14 residues long. Germline V CDR1 and CDR2: LGHDT, YNNKEL (reference sequence).

This chain uses TRBV7-2 with TRBJ2-1, with 7 bases matching TRBD2. Per germline, CDR1 SGHTA and CDR2 FQGNSA. This CDR3 is 15 amino acids long. J gave up 5 bases and V 5 bases, and 9 bases lay outside the gene matches. The CDR3 DNA is TGTGCCAGCAGCCTCCTTGGGAGGGCCCACAATGAGCAGTTCTTC. Translating it yields CASSLLGRAHNEQFF.